This T cell receptor (beta chain) appears in the sequencing data of a study of blood T cell repertoires in COVID-19. Study details: Specimens from acute and convalescent COVID-19 originated in the United States, Italy and Spain. From T cells, B-cell-depleted T cells, or PBMCs came the material, which was cDNA or gDNA.

CDR3 length: 14 residues. Trimming took 5 bases from V and 3 from J, leaving 14 bases between them. Germline CDR1 KGHSH, CDR2 LQKENI. Seattle's cohort entered during active infection and was followed longitudinally. Original processing notes: It was from reference gene primer amplification that nucleated cell counts were estimated. Some clones are missing from TCRdb's copy, which holds only in-frame ones; the method was immunoSEQ multiplex PCR. That table gives V, J and clone size, and the DNA gave D and trimming. Among around 62,000 clones listed, about nine tenths were seen once. The chain links TRBV18 to TRBJ2-7, with D possibly being TRBD1 (6 bases). Material: peripheral blood. This TCR was recovered from a woman in her sixties with COVID-19, enrolled during active disease. The CDR3 nucleotides are TGTGCCAGCTCATTCGACAGGCAGATCTACGAGCAGTACTTC. Translation gives CASSFDRQIYEQYF.